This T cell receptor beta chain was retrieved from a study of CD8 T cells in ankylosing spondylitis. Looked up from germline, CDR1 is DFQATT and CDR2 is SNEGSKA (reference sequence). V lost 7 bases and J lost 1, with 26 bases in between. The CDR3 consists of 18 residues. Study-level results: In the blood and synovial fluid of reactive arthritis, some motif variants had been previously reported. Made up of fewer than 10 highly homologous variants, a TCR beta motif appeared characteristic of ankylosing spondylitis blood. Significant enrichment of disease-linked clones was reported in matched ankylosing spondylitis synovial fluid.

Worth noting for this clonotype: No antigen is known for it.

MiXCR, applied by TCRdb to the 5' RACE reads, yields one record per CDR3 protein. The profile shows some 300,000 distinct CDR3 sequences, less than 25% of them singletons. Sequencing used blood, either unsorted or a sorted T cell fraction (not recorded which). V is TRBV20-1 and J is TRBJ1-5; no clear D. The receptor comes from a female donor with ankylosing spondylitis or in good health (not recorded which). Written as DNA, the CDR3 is TGCAGTGTGTGGGAAGCGCACGGGCCCGTTCGGAGCAATCAGCCCCAGCATTTT. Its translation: CSVWEAHGPVRSNQPQHF.